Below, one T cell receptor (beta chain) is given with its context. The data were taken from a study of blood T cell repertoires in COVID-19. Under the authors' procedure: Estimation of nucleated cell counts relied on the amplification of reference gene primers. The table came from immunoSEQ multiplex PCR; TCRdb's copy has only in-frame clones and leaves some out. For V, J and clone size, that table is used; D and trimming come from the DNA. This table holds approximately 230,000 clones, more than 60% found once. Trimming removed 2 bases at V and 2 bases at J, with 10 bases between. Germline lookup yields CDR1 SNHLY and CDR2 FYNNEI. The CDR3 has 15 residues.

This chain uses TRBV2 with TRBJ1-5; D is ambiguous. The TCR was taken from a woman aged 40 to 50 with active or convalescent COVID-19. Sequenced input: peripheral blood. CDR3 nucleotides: TGTGCCAGCAGTGAACAGATTTATGGCAATCAGCCCCAGCATTTT. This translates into CASSEQIYGNQPQHF.